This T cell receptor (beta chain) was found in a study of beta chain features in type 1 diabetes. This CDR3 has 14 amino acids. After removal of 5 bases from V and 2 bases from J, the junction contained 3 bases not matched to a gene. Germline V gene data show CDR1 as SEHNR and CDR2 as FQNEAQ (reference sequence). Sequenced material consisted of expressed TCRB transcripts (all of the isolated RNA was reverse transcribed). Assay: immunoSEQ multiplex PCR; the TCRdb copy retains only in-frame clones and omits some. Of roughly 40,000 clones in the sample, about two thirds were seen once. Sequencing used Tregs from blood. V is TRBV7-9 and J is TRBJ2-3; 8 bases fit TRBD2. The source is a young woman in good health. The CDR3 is CASSKLADTDTQYF. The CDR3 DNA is TGTGCCAGCAGCAAACTAGCGGACACAGATACGCAGTATTTT.